Presented here are 8 T cell receptor beta chains from one specimen sequenced in a study of long-term antiretroviral therapy in people with HIV. Version v3.0 of the immunoSEQ assay was performed at survey level. TCRdb's copy holds only in-frame clones and misses some; the assay was immunoSEQ multiplex PCR. Among 30,000 to 50,000 clones listed, 70% to 90% were seen once. Material: unsorted PBMCs, obtained just before starting antiretroviral therapy. Receptors were obtained from a woman younger than 30 with HIV.

This clone was detected only once. J is TRBJ1-2 and V is TRBV27; a weak D match, TRBD1 (5 bases). Per germline, CDR1 MNHEY and CDR2 SMNVEV (reference sequence). Trimming took off 5 bases at V and 4 bases at J, with 14 bases between the two ends. CDR3 length: 14 amino acids. DNA for the CDR3: TGTGCCAGCAGTACGCAGGGATTTTCCTATGGCTACACCTTC. This translates into CASSTQGFSYGYTF.

This chain joins TRBV19 and TRBJ1-5, with a possible D match to TRBD1 (6 bases). V was trimmed by 10 bases and J by 0 bases, leaving 25 bases between them. This CDR3 has 18 residues. Germline CDR1 and CDR2: LNHDA and SQIVND (reference sequence). The CDR3, as DNA: TGTGCCACGAGGCCCCCCGGACAGTTGAGCTATAGCAATCAGCCCCAGCATTTT. Amino acid sequence: CATRPPGQLSYSNQPQHF.

CDR3 sequence (DNA): TGCGCCAGCAGCTTGGCCGGAGACTACCAAGAGACCCAGTACTTC. Protein sequence: CASSLAGDYQETQYF. The chain joins TRBV5-1 to TRBJ2-5; D gene ambiguous. The germline V gene has CDR1 SGHRS and CDR2 YFSETQ. The germline V and J ends were trimmed by 0 bases and 0 bases, with 9 bases remaining between them. This CDR3 is 15 amino acids long.

The table lists this clone with a few counts. CDR3 DNA sequence: TGTGCCAGTAGAGACTCCCGGGCGACTCTCTATGGCTACACCTTC. Its translation is CASRDSRATLYGYTF. This chain joins TRBV19 and TRBJ1-2; D not resolved. This CDR3 is built from 15 residues. V was clipped by 6 bases and J by 4 bases, with 18 bases between them. Germline CDR1 and CDR2: LNHDA and SQIVND (reference sequence). Full variable domain (remainder filled in from reference TRBV19 and TRBJ1-2): DGGITQSPKYLFRKEGQNVTLSCEQNLNHDAMYWYRQDPGQGLRLIYYSQIVNDFQKGDIAEGYSVSREKKESFPLTVTSAQKNPTAFYLCASRDSRATLYGYTFGSGTRLTVV.

The chain employs TRBV4-2 and TRBJ2-7, with TRBD2 matching over 10 bases. This CDR3 region has 15 residues. The J segment lost 3 bases and the V segment lost 2 bases, leaving 4 bases of the junction unmatched. Germline V lookup: CDR1 LGHNA, CDR2 YNFKEQ. The DNA for the CDR3 is TGTGCCAGCAGCCAATCCAGGACTAGCGGCTACGAGCAGTACTTC. Amino acid sequence: CASSQSRTSGYEQYF.

The V and J genes are TRBV29-1 and TRBJ1-4, with no clear D. The CDR3 length is 15 residues. The germline V and J ends were trimmed by 5 bases and 8 bases, with 21 bases remaining between them. Germline values: CDR1 SQVTM, CDR2 ANQGSEA. The CDR3 DNA is TGCAGCGTTCAATCCGGAGTCGGGGTTCGGGAAAAACTGTTTTTT. Protein sequence: CSVQSGVGVREKLFF.

The chain is built from TRBV4-3 and TRBJ2-3, with TRBD2 matching 11 bases. J lost 2 bases, V lost 4 bases, and 5 bases had no gene match. The CDR3 loop spans 16 amino acids. Germline values: CDR1 LGHNA, CDR2 YSLEER. The CDR3 coding sequence is TGCGCCAGCAGCCTCGCACTAGCGGGAGTCACAGATACGCAGTATTTT. This translates into CASSLALAGVTDTQYF.

This chain uses TRBV18 with TRBJ2-1; 8 bases map to TRBD2. Germline CDR1 and CDR2: KGHSH and LQKENI. J was trimmed by 2 bases and V by 3 bases; bases with no gene match: 3. The CDR3 loop spans 15 amino acids. The CDR3 DNA follows: TGTGCCAGCTCACCCAGCGGGGGCGCCTACAATGAGCAGTTCTTC. It specifies CASSPSGGAYNEQFF.